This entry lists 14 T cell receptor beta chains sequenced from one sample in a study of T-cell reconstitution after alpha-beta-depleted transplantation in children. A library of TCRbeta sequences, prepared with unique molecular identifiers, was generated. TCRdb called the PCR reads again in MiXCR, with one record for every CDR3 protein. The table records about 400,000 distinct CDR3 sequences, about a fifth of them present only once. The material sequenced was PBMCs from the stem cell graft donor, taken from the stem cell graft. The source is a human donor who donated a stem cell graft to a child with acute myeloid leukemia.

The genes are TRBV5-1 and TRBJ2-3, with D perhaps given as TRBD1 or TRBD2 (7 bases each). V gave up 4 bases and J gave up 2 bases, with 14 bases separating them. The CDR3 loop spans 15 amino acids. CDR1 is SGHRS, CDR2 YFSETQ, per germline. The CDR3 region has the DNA TGCGCCAGCAGCCTGCAGGGGGGGTACACAGATACGCAGTATTTT. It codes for CASSLQGGYTDTQYF.

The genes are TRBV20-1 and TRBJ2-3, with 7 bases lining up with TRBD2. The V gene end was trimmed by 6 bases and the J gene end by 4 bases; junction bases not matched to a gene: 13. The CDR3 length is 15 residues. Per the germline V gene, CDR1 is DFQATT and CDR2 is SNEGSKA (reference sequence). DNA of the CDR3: TGCAGTGCACCTCGGGACTACGCGGGCCCAGATACGCAGTATTTT. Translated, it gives CSAPRDYAGPDTQYF.

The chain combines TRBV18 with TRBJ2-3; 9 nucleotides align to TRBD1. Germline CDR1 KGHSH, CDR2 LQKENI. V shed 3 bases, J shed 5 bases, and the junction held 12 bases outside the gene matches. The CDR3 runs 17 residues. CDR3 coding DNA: TGTGCCAGCTCACCGGACACCGACAGGGGGTTTAGAGATACGCAGTATTTT. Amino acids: CASSPDTDRGFRDTQYF. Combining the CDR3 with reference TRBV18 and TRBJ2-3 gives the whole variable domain NAGVMQNPRHLVRRRGQEARLRCSPMKGHSHVYWYRQLPEEGLKFMVYLQKENIIDESGMPKERFSAEFPKEGPSILRIQQVVRGDSAAYFCASSPDTDRGFRDTQYFGPGTRLTVL.

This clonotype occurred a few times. CDR3 DNA sequence: TGCGCCAGCGGACTCGGGGGTTACAATGAGCAGTTCTTC. It yields the protein CASGLGGYNEQFF. The chain recombines TRBV4-1 with TRBJ2-1; D is possibly TRBD2 (6 bases). Germline CDR1 is MGHRA and CDR2 is YSYEKL. This CDR3 comprises 13 residues. V was pared by 8 bases and J by 4 bases, with 12 bases between.

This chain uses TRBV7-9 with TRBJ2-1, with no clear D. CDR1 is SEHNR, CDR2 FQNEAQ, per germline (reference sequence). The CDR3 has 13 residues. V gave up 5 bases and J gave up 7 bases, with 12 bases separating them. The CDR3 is CASSQSMGNEQFF. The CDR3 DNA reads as TGTGCCAGCAGCCAGTCCATGGGTAATGAGCAGTTCTTC.

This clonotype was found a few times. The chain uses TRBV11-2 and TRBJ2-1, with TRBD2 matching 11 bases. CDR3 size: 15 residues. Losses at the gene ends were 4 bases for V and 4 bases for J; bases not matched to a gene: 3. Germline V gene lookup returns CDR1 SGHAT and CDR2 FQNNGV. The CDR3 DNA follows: TGTGCCAGCAGCTCGGGACTAGCGGAATACAATGAGCAGTTCTTC. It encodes CASSSGLAEYNEQFF.

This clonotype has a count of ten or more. The CDR3 reads CSARDPLGISDEQFF. CDR3 bases: TGCAGTGCTAGAGATCCCCTTGGGATCTCCGATGAGCAGTTCTTC. The V call is TRBV20-1, the J call TRBJ2-1; D gene unclear. Trimming took off 0 bases at V and 8 bases at J, with 17 bases between the two ends. CDR3 length: 15 amino acids. The V gene's germline CDR1 is DFQATT and CDR2 SNEGSKA (reference sequence).

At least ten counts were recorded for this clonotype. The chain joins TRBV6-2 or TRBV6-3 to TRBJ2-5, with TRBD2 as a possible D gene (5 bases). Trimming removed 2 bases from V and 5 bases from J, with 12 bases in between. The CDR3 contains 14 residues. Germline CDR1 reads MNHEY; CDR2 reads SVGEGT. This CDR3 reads CASSYNWRSETQYF. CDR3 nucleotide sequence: TGTGCCAGCAGTTACAATTGGAGGTCGGAGACCCAGTACTTC.

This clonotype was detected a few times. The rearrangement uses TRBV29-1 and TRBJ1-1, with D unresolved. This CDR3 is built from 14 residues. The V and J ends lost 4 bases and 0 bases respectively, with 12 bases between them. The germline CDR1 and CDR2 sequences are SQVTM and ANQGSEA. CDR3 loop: CSVARTNMNTEAFF. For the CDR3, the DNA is TGCAGCGTTGCTCGAACAAATATGAACACTGAAGCTTTCTTT. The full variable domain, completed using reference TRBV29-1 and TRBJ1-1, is SAVISQKPSRDICQRGTSLTIQCQVDSQVTMMFWYRQQPGQSLTLIATANQGSEATYESGFVIDKFPISRPNLTFSTLTVSNMSPEDSSIYLCSVARTNMNTEAFFGQGTRLTVV.

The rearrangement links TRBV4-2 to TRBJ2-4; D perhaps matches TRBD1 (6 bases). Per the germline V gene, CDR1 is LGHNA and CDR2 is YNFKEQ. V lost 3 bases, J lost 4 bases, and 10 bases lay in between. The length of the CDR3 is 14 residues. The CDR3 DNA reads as TGTGCCAGCAGCCATCCAGGGGTGAAAAACATTCAGTACTTC. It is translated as CASSHPGVKNIQYF.

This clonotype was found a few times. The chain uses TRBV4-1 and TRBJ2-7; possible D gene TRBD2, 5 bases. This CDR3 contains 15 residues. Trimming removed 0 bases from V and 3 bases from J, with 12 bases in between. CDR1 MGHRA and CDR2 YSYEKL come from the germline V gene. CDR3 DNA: TGCGCCAGCAGCCAAGATCTGGCGGGCTACTACGAGCAGTACTTC. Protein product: CASSQDLAGYYEQYF.

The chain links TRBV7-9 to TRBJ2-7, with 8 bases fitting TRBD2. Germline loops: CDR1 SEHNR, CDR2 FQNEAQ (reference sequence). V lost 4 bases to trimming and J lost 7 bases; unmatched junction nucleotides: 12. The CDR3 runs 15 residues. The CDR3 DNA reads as TGTGCCAGCAGCTCGAACCGCGGGACTAGTAGGGAGCAGTACTTC. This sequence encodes CASSSNRGTSREQYF.

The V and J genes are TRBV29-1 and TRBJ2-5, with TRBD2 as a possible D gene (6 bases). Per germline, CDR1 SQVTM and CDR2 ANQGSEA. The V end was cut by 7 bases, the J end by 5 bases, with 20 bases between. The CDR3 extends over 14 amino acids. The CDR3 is CSAAPGWAGETQYF. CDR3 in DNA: TGCAGCGCTGCTCCCGGGTGGGCGGGGGAGACCCAGTACTTC.

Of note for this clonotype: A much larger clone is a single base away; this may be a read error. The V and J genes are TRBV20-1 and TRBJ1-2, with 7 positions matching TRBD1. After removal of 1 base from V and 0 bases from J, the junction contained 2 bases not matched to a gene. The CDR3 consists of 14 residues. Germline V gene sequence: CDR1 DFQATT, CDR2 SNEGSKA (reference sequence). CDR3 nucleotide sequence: TGCAGTGCTAGAGGGGACAGCTCTAACTATGGCTACACCTTC. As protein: CSARGDSSNYGYTF.